This T cell receptor beta chain was captured by sequencing in a study of CD8+ T cells in alopecia areata. Germline CDR1 is SGHDN and CDR2 is FVKESK. There are 16 residues in the CDR3. Germline trimming cut 4 bases from V and 0 bases from J; bases unmatched to any gene: 7. cDNA serving as the sequencing template came from extracted, reverse transcribed RNA. Sequenced by immunoSEQ multiplex PCR; TCRdb stores in-frame clones only, minus some. The sample yields about 200,000 clones, roughly 60% seen once. Findings and caveats of the study: Scalp clonality dropped significantly under tofacitinib, as did expanded CD8+ top-100 clones.

Documented treatment: oral pan-JAK inhibitor, 5-10 mg twice daily. Turning to this clone: What it recognizes is unknown.

The V gene is TRBV14, the J gene TRBJ1-1, with 8 bases fitting TRBD1. The sequence was obtained from a human donor with alopecia areata. Sequences were derived from CD4+ T cells sorted from blood, sampled at week 24, from a patient treated with tofacitinib. CDR3 sequence: CASSPRDRIMNTEAFF. The CDR3 DNA follows: TGTGCCAGCAGCCCTCGGGACAGGATAATGAACACTGAAGCTTTCTTT.